The TCR beta chain under discussion was sequenced for a study of identical twins. TCRdb processed the 5' RACE reads anew with MiXCR; each CDR3 protein has one entry. The table has about 660,000 distinct CDR3 sequences, 8.6% seen once. This CDR3 spans 14 amino acids. Per germline, CDR1 SGHVS and CDR2 FQNEAQ. Trimming shortened V by 2 bases and J by 1 base, and 8 bases separated the two germline ends. All of the donors were Caucasians in good health. At least ten counts were recorded for this clonotype. These data were also filed under a second study, of yellow fever vaccine responses in identical twins.

Sequenced input: PBMCs. The chain recombines TRBV7-8 with TRBJ1-1, with D perhaps matching TRBD1 (5 bases). The sequence came from a woman aged 18-29 years in good health. For the CDR3, the DNA is TGTGCCAGCAGCTTAAAACAGGAGAACACTGAAGCTTTCTTT. Protein sequence: CASSLKQENTEAFF.